This TCR beta chain was captured by sequencing in a study of tumor-infiltrating lymphocytes in localized non-small cell lung cancer. The germline gives CDR1 MNHNS, CDR2 SASEGT. This CDR3 has 15 amino acids. The V and J ends lost 1 base and 7 bases respectively, with 17 bases between them. Clones were sequenced by immunoSEQ multiplex PCR, and TCRdb holds only the in-frame ones, with some missing. The data contain about 5,500 clones, about four fifths of them seen just once; the ten biggest clones take up approximately 9.8%. The V gene is TRBV6-1, the J gene TRBJ2-7; TRBD1 or TRBD2 may be the D gene (5 bases each). The sequencing input was lung tumor tissue. The clonotype was recovered from a human donor with non-small cell lung cancer. The CDR3 region has the DNA TGTGCCAGCAGTGAAGTTACCGGGACGGCCAAGGAGCAGTACTTC. The encoded protein is CASSEVTGTAKEQYF.